This is a list of T cell receptor beta chains from one sample in a study of T-cell reconstitution after alpha-beta-depleted transplantation in children. TCRdb re-called the PCR reads with MiXCR, one entry per CDR3 protein. Among some 440,000 distinct CDR3 sequences, about 16% were seen once, and the ten largest hold 29%. Specimen: PBMCs, mostly from graft donor cells, collected 360 days after TCRalphabeta/CD19-depleted stem cell transplant. The receptors stem from a boy in the first two years of life who had a stem cell transplant for Wiskott-Aldrich syndrome, so the T cells may come from the graft donor. CDR3s include the opening cysteine and the closing phenylalanine or tryptophan. The order of the fields is J gene, CDR3 length, V gene, D gene, clone size, CDR3 DNA, CDR3 protein. A D gene is named only where the DNA matches it firmly. Size is omitted from some rows. Given values are once, few, many or a class for expanded clones.

j_gene: TRBJ1-4
len: 14
v_gene: TRBV7-9
d_gene: .
abundance: .
CDR3nt: TGTGCCAGCAGCCGTCGCATGTGGGGTGAAAAACTGTTTTTT
CDR3aa: CASSRRMWGEKLFF

j_gene: TRBJ1-1
len: 15
v_gene: TRBV5-1
d_gene: .
abundance: .
CDR3nt: TGCGCCAGCAGCCACCACCTTTCGGGGAACACTGAAGCTTTCTTT
CDR3aa: CASSHHLSGNTEAFF

j_gene: TRBJ2-7
len: 14
v_gene: TRBV12-3/TRBV12-4
d_gene: .
abundance: .
CDR3nt: TGTGCCAGCAGTTTCGGACGGACCTTCTACGAGCAGTACTTC
CDR3aa: CASSFGRTFYEQYF

j_gene: TRBJ2-7
len: 16
v_gene: TRBV20-1
d_gene: .
abundance: few
CDR3nt: TGCAGTGCTAGTGGAGACTCTTTCTCGTCGCCCTACGAGCAGTACTTC
CDR3aa: CSASGDSFSSPYEQYF

j_gene: TRBJ2-4
len: 18
v_gene: TRBV11-2
d_gene: TRBD1
abundance: .
CDR3nt: TGTGCCAGCAGCCTACCCCCACGGACAGGGGGAGCCAAAAACATTCAGTACTTC
CDR3aa: CASSLPPRTGGAKNIQYF

j_gene: TRBJ2-1
len: 15
v_gene: TRBV9
d_gene: .
abundance: few
CDR3nt: TGTGCCAGCAGCGTAGGGGGGGCCGACTACAATGAGCAGTTCTTC
CDR3aa: CASSVGGADYNEQFF

j_gene: TRBJ2-7
len: 14
v_gene: TRBV10-3
d_gene: .
abundance: .
CDR3nt: TGTGCCATCCAAAGAGACAGGCAAACCTACGAGCAGTACTTC
CDR3aa: CAIQRDRQTYEQYF

j_gene: TRBJ2-7
len: 12
v_gene: TRBV4-1
d_gene: .
abundance: .
CDR3nt: TGCGCCAGCAGCCAACCGGGCTACGAGCAGTACTTC
CDR3aa: CASSQPGYEQYF

j_gene: TRBJ1-2
len: 15
v_gene: TRBV24-1
d_gene: .
abundance: .
CDR3nt: TGTGCCACCAGTGATTTGAGTCAGGCGCTCTATGGCTACACCTTC
CDR3aa: CATSDLSQALYGYTF

j_gene: TRBJ2-7
len: 18
v_gene: TRBV2
d_gene: TRBD1
abundance: .
CDR3nt: TGTGCCTTCAGTAAAACCGGGACAGGGATGGGAGGATCCTACGAGCAGTACTTC
CDR3aa: CAFSKTGTGMGGSYEQYF

j_gene: TRBJ2-7
len: 17
v_gene: TRBV7-6
d_gene: .
abundance: once
CDR3nt: TGTGCCAGCAGCTTACAGACCGGGACCCAGACCACCTACGAGCAGTACTTC
CDR3aa: CASSLQTGTQTTYEQYF

j_gene: TRBJ1-4
len: 13
v_gene: TRBV20-1
d_gene: .
abundance: few
CDR3nt: TGCAGTGCTAGAGGCGACCGGAGGGAAAAACTGTTTTTT
CDR3aa: CSARGDRREKLFF

j_gene: TRBJ2-1
len: 17
v_gene: TRBV7-9
d_gene: .
abundance: .
CDR3nt: TGTGCCAGCAGCTTAGTAGTGGGACCCGTAAGTGGCAATGAGCAGTTCTTC
CDR3aa: CASSLVVGPVSGNEQFF

j_gene: TRBJ2-1
len: 15
v_gene: TRBV20-1
d_gene: TRBD2
abundance: .
CDR3nt: TGCAGTGCTAGTCCTAGCGGGAGCTCCTACAATGAGCAGTTCTTC
CDR3aa: CSASPSGSSYNEQFF

j_gene: TRBJ1-1
len: 14
v_gene: TRBV11-2
d_gene: .
abundance: .
CDR3nt: TGTGCCAGCAGCTTAGTTTTAGGGAACACTGAAGCTTTCTTT
CDR3aa: CASSLVLGNTEAFF

j_gene: TRBJ2-5
len: 13
v_gene: TRBV5-1
d_gene: TRBD1
abundance: many
CDR3nt: TGCGCCAGCAGCCCGGACAGGGATGGGACCCAGTACTTC
CDR3aa: CASSPDRDGTQYF

j_gene: TRBJ1-1
len: 14
v_gene: TRBV5-1
d_gene: .
abundance: few
CDR3nt: TGCGCCAGCAGCACGGGACCACCGAACACTGAAGCTTTCTTT
CDR3aa: CASSTGPPNTEAFF

j_gene: TRBJ2-7
len: 15
v_gene: TRBV7-9
d_gene: TRBD1
abundance: few
CDR3nt: TGTGCCAGCAGCTTGGGAGACAGGGACATGGGCGAGCAGTACTTC
CDR3aa: CASSLGDRDMGEQYF

j_gene: TRBJ2-7
len: 13
v_gene: TRBV20-1
d_gene: .
abundance: few
CDR3nt: TGCAGTGCTAGACACAGTAACTCCTACGAGCAGTACTTC
CDR3aa: CSARHSNSYEQYF

j_gene: TRBJ2-1
len: 16
v_gene: TRBV7-2
d_gene: .
abundance: .
CDR3nt: TGTGCCAGCAGCTTAGTAGGGGGGGGCCTAAACAATGAGCAGTTCTTC
CDR3aa: CASSLVGGGLNNEQFF

j_gene: TRBJ1-2
len: 14
v_gene: TRBV4-3
d_gene: .
abundance: many
CDR3nt: TGCGCCAGCAGCCAAGTTCACAGGAGCTATGGCTACACCTTC
CDR3aa: CASSQVHRSYGYTF

j_gene: TRBJ2-7
len: 16
v_gene: TRBV4-2
d_gene: .
abundance: .
CDR3nt: TGTGCCAGCAGCCAAGATCTTACGGGGTACCCCTACGAGCAGTACTTC
CDR3aa: CASSQDLTGYPYEQYF

j_gene: TRBJ2-2
len: 17
v_gene: TRBV15
d_gene: .
abundance: .
CDR3nt: TGTGCCACCAGCAGGACGGGTCCTCGATGGGCTATCGGGGAGCTGTTTTTT
CDR3aa: CATSRTGPRWAIGELFF

j_gene: TRBJ2-2
len: 14
v_gene: TRBV3-1
d_gene: .
abundance: few
CDR3nt: TGTGCCAGCTCGAAACAGGGCAGTACCGGGGAGCTGTTTTTT
CDR3aa: CASSKQGSTGELFF

j_gene: TRBJ2-5
len: 17
v_gene: TRBV12-3/TRBV12-4
d_gene: .
abundance: .
CDR3nt: TGTGCCAGCAGTTCAAAGCTACTAGCCGGAGGACAAGAGACCCAGTACTTC
CDR3aa: CASSSKLLAGGQETQYF

j_gene: TRBJ2-5
len: 13
v_gene: TRBV5-1
d_gene: .
abundance: few
CDR3nt: TGCGCCAGCAGCTTGAAGAGGGGGGAGACCCAGTACTTC
CDR3aa: CASSLKRGETQYF

j_gene: TRBJ2-1
len: 11
v_gene: TRBV29-1
d_gene: TRBD1
abundance: .
CDR3nt: TGCAGCGACCGGACAGGGACTGAGCAGTTCTTC
CDR3aa: CSDRTGTEQFF

j_gene: TRBJ2-1
len: 16
v_gene: TRBV5-1
d_gene: TRBD2
abundance: few
CDR3nt: TGCGCCAGCAGCTTGGCGGTAGCGGGGGGTCTCAGTGAGCAGTTCTTC
CDR3aa: CASSLAVAGGLSEQFF

j_gene: TRBJ1-2
len: 17
v_gene: TRBV29-1
d_gene: TRBD1
abundance: .
CDR3nt: TGCAGCGTTGAACGGGACAGGAGGATCCCACCTGACTATGGCTACACCTTC
CDR3aa: CSVERDRRIPPDYGYTF

j_gene: TRBJ2-5
len: 13
v_gene: TRBV24-1
d_gene: TRBD2
abundance: .
CDR3nt: TGTGCCACCAGTGTAGCGGGTAAAGAGACCCAGTACTTC
CDR3aa: CATSVAGKETQYF

j_gene: TRBJ2-3
len: 16
v_gene: TRBV20-1
d_gene: TRBD2
abundance: .
CDR3nt: TGCAGTGCTAGAGTCACCGCTAGCGGGTACCCAGATACGCAGTATTTT
CDR3aa: CSARVTASGYPDTQYF

j_gene: TRBJ2-5
len: 16
v_gene: TRBV7-9
d_gene: TRBD2
abundance: .
CDR3nt: TGTGCCAGCAGCTTATTCGAGACTAGCTTCCAAGAGACCCAGTACTTC
CDR3aa: CASSLFETSFQETQYF

j_gene: TRBJ2-7
len: 13
v_gene: TRBV20-1
d_gene: TRBD1
abundance: .
CDR3nt: TGCAGTGCTAGTAGGGGGCCTTCCTACGAGCAGTACTTC
CDR3aa: CSASRGPSYEQYF

j_gene: TRBJ2-4
len: 17
v_gene: TRBV15
d_gene: TRBD2
abundance: few
CDR3nt: TGTGCCACCAGCCCCAGACTAGCGGGACTAGCCAAAAACATTCAGTACTTC
CDR3aa: CATSPRLAGLAKNIQYF

j_gene: TRBJ2-7
len: 17
v_gene: TRBV21-1
d_gene: .
abundance: few
CDR3nt: TGTGCCAGCAGCAAACCCATCCGACAGGGCTCTGACTACGAGCAGTACTTC
CDR3aa: CASSKPIRQGSDYEQYF

j_gene: TRBJ2-1
len: 15
v_gene: TRBV4-3
d_gene: TRBD2
abundance: few
CDR3nt: TGCGCCAGCAGCCAGGGGCGGGGGATTAACAATGAGCAGTTCTTC
CDR3aa: CASSQGRGINNEQFF

j_gene: TRBJ2-3
len: 19
v_gene: TRBV7-7
d_gene: TRBD1
abundance: .
CDR3nt: TGTGCCAGCAGTCCTCGCCTCCCCGAGGGACAGGGTTGGACAGATACGCAGTATTTT
CDR3aa: CASSPRLPEGQGWTDTQYF

j_gene: TRBJ2-5
len: 16
v_gene: TRBV5-1
d_gene: .
abundance: .
CDR3nt: TGCGCCAGCAGCGTAGGTCTTCAGGGGAAGTCAGAGACCCAGTACTTC
CDR3aa: CASSVGLQGKSETQYF

j_gene: TRBJ2-1
len: 15
v_gene: TRBV13
d_gene: .
abundance: .
CDR3nt: TGTGCCAGCAGCTTAGCACAGGAGAGGGGTAATGAGCAGTTCTTC
CDR3aa: CASSLAQERGNEQFF

j_gene: TRBJ2-7
len: 12
v_gene: TRBV7-9
d_gene: .
abundance: few
CDR3nt: TGTGCCAGCGGCGTGGCTAGCCACGAGCAGTACTTC
CDR3aa: CASGVASHEQYF

j_gene: TRBJ2-1
len: 14
v_gene: TRBV12-3/TRBV12-4
d_gene: .
abundance: few
CDR3nt: TGTGCCAGCAGGTATAGCGTATCCTACAATGAGCAGTTCTTC
CDR3aa: CASRYSVSYNEQFF

j_gene: TRBJ2-7
len: 12
v_gene: TRBV12-3/TRBV12-4
d_gene: .
abundance: few
CDR3nt: TGTGCCAGCAGTTTGAATTATTACGAGCAGTACTTC
CDR3aa: CASSLNYYEQYF

j_gene: TRBJ2-5
len: 11
v_gene: TRBV29-1
d_gene: .
abundance: .
CDR3nt: TGCAGTCGAAGTTGGGGAGAGACCCAGTACTTC
CDR3aa: CSRSWGETQYF

j_gene: TRBJ2-3
len: 17
v_gene: TRBV12-3/TRBV12-4
d_gene: .
abundance: .
CDR3nt: TGTGCCAGCAGTCTTCTACTCATAGCAGGGGGCACAGATACGCAGTATTTT
CDR3aa: CASSLLLIAGGTDTQYF

j_gene: TRBJ1-5
len: 15
v_gene: TRBV12-3/TRBV12-4
d_gene: TRBD1
abundance: many
CDR3nt: TGTGCCAGCAGTAGGGGACAGGGCATCAATCAGCCCCAGCATTTT
CDR3aa: CASSRGQGINQPQHF

j_gene: TRBJ2-7
len: 17
v_gene: TRBV5-8
d_gene: .
abundance: .
CDR3nt: TGTGCCAGCAGCTTGGCACTGGTGACTCGGACAGTTTACGAGCAGTACTTC
CDR3aa: CASSLALVTRTVYEQYF